The source of this T cell receptor beta chain is a study of blood T cells in healthy people across ages. This CDR3 is 14 amino acids long. The V end was cut by 5 bases, the J end by 1 base, with 10 bases between. Per germline, CDR1 SGHVS and CDR2 FNYEAQ. A sample-barcoded 5' primer and a J-beta primer mix were used in a second PCR of roughly 7 to 12 cycles. One entry per CDR3 protein, called by TCRdb with MiXCR from the 5' RACE reads. The table shows approximately 1.5 million distinct CDR3 sequences, with roughly 43% occurring only once. Findings and limits, study-wide: Measured against age, TCR beta diversity per million T cells decreased in a roughly linear manner.

Every participating donor contributed roughly 10 milliliters of peripheral blood through a draw. A remark on this clonotype: Its target is unknown.

Sequencing was carried out using blood. The rearrangement joins TRBV7-6 to TRBJ2-3; D may be TRBD2 (5 bases). The origin of this receptor is a young woman in good health. This CDR3 is CASSPGVRTDTQYF. CDR3 DNA sequence: TGTGCCAGCAGCCCCGGGGTTCGCACAGATACGCAGTATTTT.